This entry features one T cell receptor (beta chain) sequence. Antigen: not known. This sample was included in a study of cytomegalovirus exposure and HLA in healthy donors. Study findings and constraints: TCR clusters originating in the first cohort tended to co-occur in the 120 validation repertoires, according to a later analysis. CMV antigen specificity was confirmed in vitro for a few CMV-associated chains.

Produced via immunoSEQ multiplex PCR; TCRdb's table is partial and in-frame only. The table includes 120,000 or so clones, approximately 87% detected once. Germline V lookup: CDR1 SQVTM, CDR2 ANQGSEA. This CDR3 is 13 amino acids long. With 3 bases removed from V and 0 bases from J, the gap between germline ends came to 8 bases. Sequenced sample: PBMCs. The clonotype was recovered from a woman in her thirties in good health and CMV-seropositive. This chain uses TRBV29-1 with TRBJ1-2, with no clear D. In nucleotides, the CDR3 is TGCAGCGTTGACCACGGGGCTAACTATGGCTACACCTTC. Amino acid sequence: CSVDHGANYGYTF.